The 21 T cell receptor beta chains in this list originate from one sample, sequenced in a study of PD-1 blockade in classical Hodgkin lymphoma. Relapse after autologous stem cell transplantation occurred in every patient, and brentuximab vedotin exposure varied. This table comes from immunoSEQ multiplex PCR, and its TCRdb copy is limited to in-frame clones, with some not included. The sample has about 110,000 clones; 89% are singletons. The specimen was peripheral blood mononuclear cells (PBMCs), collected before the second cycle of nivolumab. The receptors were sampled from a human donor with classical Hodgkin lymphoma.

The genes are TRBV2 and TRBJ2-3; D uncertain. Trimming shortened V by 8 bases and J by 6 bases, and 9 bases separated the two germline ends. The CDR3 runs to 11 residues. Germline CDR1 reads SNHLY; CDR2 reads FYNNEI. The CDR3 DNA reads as TGTGCCAGCGGTCTAGTCGATACGCAGTATTTT. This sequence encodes CASGLVDTQYF.

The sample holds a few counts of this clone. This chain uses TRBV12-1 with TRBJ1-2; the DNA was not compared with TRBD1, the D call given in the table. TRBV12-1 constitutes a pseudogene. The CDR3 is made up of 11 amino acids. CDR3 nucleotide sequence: TGTGCCAGCACCATTGGGCATGGCTACACCTTC. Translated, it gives CASTIGHGYTF.

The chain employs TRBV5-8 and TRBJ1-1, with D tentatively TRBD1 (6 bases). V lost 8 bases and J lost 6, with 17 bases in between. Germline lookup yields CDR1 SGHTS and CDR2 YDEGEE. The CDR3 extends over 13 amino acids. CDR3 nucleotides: TGTGCCAGTTGGACAGATCAGCGCGCTGAAGCTTTCTTT. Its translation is CASWTDQRAEAFF. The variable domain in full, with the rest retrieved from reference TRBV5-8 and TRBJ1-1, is EAGVTQSPTHLIKTRGQQATLRCSPISGHTSVYWYQQALGLGLQFLLWYDEGEERNRGNFPPRFSGRQFPNYSSELNVNALELEDSALYLCASWTDQRAEAFFGQGTRLTVV.

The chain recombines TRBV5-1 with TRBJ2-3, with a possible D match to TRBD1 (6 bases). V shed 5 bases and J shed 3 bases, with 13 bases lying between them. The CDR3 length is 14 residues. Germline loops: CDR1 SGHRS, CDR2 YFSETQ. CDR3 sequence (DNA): TGCGCCAGCAGGGGTCCGGGGACAACAGATACGCAGTATTTT. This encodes CASRGPGTTDTQYF.

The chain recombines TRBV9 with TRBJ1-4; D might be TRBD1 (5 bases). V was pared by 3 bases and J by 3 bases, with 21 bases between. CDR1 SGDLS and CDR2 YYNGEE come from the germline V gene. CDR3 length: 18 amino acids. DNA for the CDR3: TGTGCCAGCAGCGCCCGAGACAAGCTGGGGACTCCTAATGAAAAACTGTTTTTT. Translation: CASSARDKLGTPNEKLFF.

The CDR3 reads CASSQGAGAKNIQYF. CDR3 DNA sequence: TGTGCCAGCAGCCAGGGGGCGGGTGCCAAAAACATTCAGTACTTC. The V call is TRBV5-4, the J call TRBJ2-4; the match to TRBD1 covers 8 bases. The junction had 4 bases not matched to a gene; V was cut back by 4 bases and J by 1 base. The CDR3 consists of 15 residues. Germline-derived CDR1 and CDR2 are SGHNT and YYREEE (reference sequence).

The CDR3 nucleotides read TGTGCCAGCTCATCTGACAGTTTCTCCTACAATGAGCAGTTCTTC. Translating it yields CASSSDSFSYNEQFF. The rearrangement uses TRBV18 and TRBJ2-1; D is perhaps TRBD1 (5 bases). The CDR3 is made up of 15 amino acids. Germline V lookup: CDR1 KGHSH, CDR2 LQKENI. Trimming left V 5 bases short and J 0 bases short, with 11 bases between.

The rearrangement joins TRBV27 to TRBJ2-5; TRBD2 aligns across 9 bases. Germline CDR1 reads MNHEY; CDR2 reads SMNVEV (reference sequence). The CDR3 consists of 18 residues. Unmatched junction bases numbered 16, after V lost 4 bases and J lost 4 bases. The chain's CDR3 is CASSSSLAGHLGGETQYF. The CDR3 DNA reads TGTGCCAGCAGTTCTTCTCTAGCGGGACACCTCGGCGGAGAGACCCAGTACTTC.

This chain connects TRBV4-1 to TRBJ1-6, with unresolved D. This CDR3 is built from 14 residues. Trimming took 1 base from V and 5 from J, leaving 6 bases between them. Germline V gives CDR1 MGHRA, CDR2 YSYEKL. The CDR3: CASSQGQDNSPLHF. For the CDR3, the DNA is TGCGCCAGCAGCCAAGGTCAGGATAATTCACCCCTCCACTTT.

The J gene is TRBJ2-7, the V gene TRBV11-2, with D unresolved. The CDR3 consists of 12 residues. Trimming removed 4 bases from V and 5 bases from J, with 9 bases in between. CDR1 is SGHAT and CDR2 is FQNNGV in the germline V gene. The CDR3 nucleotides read TGTGCCAGCAGCTCCTTTCTCCACGAGCAGTACTTC. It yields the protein CASSSFLHEQYF.

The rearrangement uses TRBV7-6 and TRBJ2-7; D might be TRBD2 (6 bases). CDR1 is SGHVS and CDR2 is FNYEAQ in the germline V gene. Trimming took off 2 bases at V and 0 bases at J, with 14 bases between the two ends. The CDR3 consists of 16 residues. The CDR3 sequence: CASSLPPGGISYEQYF. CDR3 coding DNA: TGTGCCAGCAGCTTACCCCCGGGCGGGATCTCCTACGAGCAGTACTTC.

CDR3 nucleotides: TGTGCCTGGAGTGCCCTGGGGGCGGGCGATCAGCCCCAGCATTTT. This codes for CAWSALGAGDQPQHF. The V call is TRBV30, the J call TRBJ1-5; D is perhaps TRBD1 (6 bases). With 1 base removed from V and 5 bases from J, the gap between germline ends came to 15 bases. The germline V gene has CDR1 GTSNPN and CDR2 SVGIG (reference sequence). The CDR3 sequence is 15 residues long.

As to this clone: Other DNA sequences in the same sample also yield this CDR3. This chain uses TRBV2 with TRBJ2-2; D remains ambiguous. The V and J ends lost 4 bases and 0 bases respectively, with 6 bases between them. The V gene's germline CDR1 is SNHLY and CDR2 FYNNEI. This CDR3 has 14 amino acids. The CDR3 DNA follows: TGTGCCAGCAGTGCTGGCACGAACACCGGGGAGCTGTTTTTT. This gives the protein CASSAGTNTGELFF.

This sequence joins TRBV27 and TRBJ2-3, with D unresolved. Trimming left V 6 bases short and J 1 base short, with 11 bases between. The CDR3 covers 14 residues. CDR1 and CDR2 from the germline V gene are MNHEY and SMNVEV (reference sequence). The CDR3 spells CASSLSEGTDTQYF. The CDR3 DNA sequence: TGTGCCAGCAGCCTTAGTGAGGGCACAGATACGCAGTATTTT.

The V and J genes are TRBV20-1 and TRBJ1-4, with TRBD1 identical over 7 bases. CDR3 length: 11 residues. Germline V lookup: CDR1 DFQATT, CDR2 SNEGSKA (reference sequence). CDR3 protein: CRASTGEKLFF. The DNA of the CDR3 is TGCAGGGCCTCGACAGGGGAAAAACTGTTTTTT.

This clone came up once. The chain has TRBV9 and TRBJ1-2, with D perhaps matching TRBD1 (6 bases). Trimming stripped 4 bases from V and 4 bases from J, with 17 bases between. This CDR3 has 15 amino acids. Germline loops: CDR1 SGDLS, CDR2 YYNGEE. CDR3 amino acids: CASSQRGGRGYGYTF. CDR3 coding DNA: TGTGCCAGCAGCCAAAGGGGGGGACGGGGCTATGGCTACACCTTC.

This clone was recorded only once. The CDR3, as DNA: TGTGCCACGAGGGGAACCCCGAACACCGGGGAGCTGTTTTTT. This gives the protein CATRGTPNTGELFF. The chain joins TRBV27 to TRBJ2-2; D is perhaps TRBD1 or TRBD2 (5 bases each). The length of the CDR3 is 14 residues. Germline CDR1 reads MNHEY; CDR2 reads SMNVEV (reference sequence). V lost 10 bases to trimming and J lost 0 bases, with 12 bases between them.

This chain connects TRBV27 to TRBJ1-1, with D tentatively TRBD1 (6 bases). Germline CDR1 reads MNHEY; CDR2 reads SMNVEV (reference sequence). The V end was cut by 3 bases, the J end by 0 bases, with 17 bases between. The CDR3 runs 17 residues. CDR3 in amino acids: CASSFQGRRGMNTEAFF. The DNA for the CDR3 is TGTGCCAGCAGTTTCCAGGGACGGAGGGGGATGAACACTGAAGCTTTCTTT.

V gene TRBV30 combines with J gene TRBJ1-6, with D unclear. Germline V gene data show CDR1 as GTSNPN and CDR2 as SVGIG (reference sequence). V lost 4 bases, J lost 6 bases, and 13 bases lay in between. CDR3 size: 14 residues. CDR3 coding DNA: TGTGCCTGGACCTCTTGGAGGGCTAATTCACCCCTCCACTTT. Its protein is CAWTSWRANSPLHF.

The CDR3 here is CASSLANYGYTF. CDR3 nucleotide sequence: TGTGCCAGCAGTTTAGCTAACTATGGCTACACCTTC. V gene TRBV28 combines with J gene TRBJ1-2; D is undetermined. CDR3 length equals 12 residues. Germline CDR1 is MDHEN and CDR2 is SYDVKM. Trimming removed 2 bases from V and 0 bases from J, with 1 base in between.

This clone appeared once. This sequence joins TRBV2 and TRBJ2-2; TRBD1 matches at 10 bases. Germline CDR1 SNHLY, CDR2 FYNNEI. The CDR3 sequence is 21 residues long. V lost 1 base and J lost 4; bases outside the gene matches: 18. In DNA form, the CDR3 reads TGTGCCAGCAGTGAAGAGTGGGGACAGGGGTTTCAGTATAGGCCCACCGGGGAGCTGTTTTTT. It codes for CASSEEWGQGFQYRPTGELFF.